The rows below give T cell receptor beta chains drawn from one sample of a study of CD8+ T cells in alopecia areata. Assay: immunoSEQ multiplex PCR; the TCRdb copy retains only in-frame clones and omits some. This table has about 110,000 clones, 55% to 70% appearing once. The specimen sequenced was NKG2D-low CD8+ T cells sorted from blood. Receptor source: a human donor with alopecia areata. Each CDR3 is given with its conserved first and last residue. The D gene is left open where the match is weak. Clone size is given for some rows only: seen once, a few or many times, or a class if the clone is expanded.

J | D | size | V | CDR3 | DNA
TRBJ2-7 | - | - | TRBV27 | CASSLGRADEQYF | TGTGCCAGCAGTTTAGGTAGGGCGGACGAGCAGTACTTC
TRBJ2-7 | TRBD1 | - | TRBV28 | CASSTRGLREQYF | TGTGCCAGCAGTACCAGGGGGCTCAGGGAGCAGTACTTC
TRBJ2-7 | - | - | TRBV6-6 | CASSRMDITLANEQYF | TGTGCCAGCAGTCGTATGGATATAACCCTCGCCAACGAGCAGTACTTC
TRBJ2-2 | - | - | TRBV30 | CAWSVLGTGELFF | TGTGCCTGGAGTGTACTTGGCACCGGGGAGCTGTTTTTT
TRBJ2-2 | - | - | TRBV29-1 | CSVRRNTGELFF | TGCAGCGTACGGAGGAACACCGGGGAGCTGTTTTTT
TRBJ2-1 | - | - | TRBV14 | CASSQELPPYNEQFF | TGTGCCAGCAGCCAAGAATTACCACCTTACAATGAGCAGTTCTTC
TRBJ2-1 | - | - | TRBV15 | CATSRPGSYNEQFF | TGTGCCACCAGCAGACCCGGCTCGTACAATGAGCAGTTCTTC
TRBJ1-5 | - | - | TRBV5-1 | CASSALGVGQPQHF | TGCGCCAGCAGCGCTCTGGGGGTCGGTCAGCCCCAGCATTTT
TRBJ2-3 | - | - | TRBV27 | CASSLNLPPGHTDTQYF | TGTGCCAGCAGTTTAAATTTGCCGCCGGGACACACAGATACGCAGTATTTT
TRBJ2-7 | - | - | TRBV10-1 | CASSEFSDSYEQYF | TGCGCCAGCAGTGAGTTTAGCGACTCCTACGAGCAGTACTTC
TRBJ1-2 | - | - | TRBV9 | CASSGHWELGQGHYGYTF | TGTGCCAGCAGCGGACATTGGGAGTTAGGGCAGGGCCATTATGGCTACACCTTC
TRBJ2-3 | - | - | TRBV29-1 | CSVVRDTQYF | TGCAGCGTTGTAAGAGATACGCAGTATTTT
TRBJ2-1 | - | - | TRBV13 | CASSLGSDNEQFF | TGTGCCAGCAGCTTAGGCAGTGATAATGAGCAGTTCTTC
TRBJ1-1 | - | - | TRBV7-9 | CASSLADRGDTEAFF | TGTGCCAGCAGCTTAGCCGATCGGGGGGACACTGAAGCTTTCTTT
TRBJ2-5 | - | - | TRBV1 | CTSSQVGQGLTGQETQYF | TGCACCAGCAGCCAAGTAGGACAGGGCTTAACAGGTCAAGAGACCCAGTACTTC
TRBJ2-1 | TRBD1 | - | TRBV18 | CASSQGQGSYNEQFF | TGTGCCAGCTCCCAGGGACAGGGGAGCTACAATGAGCAGTTCTTC
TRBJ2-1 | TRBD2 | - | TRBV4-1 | CASSPRLAGAGEQFF | TGCGCCAGCAGCCCGCGACTAGCGGGAGCGGGTGAGCAGTTCTTC
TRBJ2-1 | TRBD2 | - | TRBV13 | CASSSGLAVNEQFF | TGTGCCAGCAGCTCCGGACTAGCGGTCAATGAGCAGTTCTTC
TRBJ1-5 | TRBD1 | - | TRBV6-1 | CASRVRDSINQPQHF | TGTGCCAGCAGAGTCCGGGACAGCATCAATCAGCCCCAGCATTTT
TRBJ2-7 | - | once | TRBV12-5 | CASETTRHEQYF | TGTGCTAGTGAGACGACTCGGCACGAGCAGTACTTC
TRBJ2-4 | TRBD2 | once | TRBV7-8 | CASSPGPGGIQYF | TGTGCCAGCAGCCCGGGGCCCGGGGGGATTCAGTACTTC
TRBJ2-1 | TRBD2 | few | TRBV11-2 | CASSSGLAHNEQFF | TGTGCCAGCAGCTCGGGACTAGCTCACAATGAGCAGTTCTTC
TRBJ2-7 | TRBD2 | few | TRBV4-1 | CASSQVLAEAYEQYF | TGCGCCAGCAGCCAGGTTCTAGCGGAGGCCTACGAGCAGTACTTC
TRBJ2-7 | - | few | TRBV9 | CASSPVGGSYEQYF | TGTGCCAGCAGCCCCGTGGGGGGATCCTACGAGCAGTACTTC
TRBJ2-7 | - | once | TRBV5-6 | CASSPGTQGEQYF | TGTGCCAGCAGTCCCGGGACTCAGGGGGAGCAGTACTTC
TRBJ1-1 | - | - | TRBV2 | CASILHGTEAFF | TGTGCCAGCATCCTTCATGGGACTGAAGCTTTCTTT
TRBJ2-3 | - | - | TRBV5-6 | CASSFQPTGSTDTQYF | TGTGCCAGCAGCTTCCAGCCTACGGGAAGCACAGATACGCAGTATTTT